The 6 T cell receptor beta chains below come from one sample, sequenced in a study of T cell responses to AZD1222 COVID-19 vaccine (dated by TCRdb to the early 2020s). The time point label, read with the paper, signifies: baseline before first vaccination. The method was the immunoSEQ multiplex PCR assay. TCRdb stores this immuneACCESS table with in-frame sequences only. Part of the clones is absent; in the studies checked, under half of the shortfall reflects unresolved V genes, and no reason is known for the rest. This sample gives about 160,000 clones in total; approximately 90% of them show up just once. The top ten clonotypes cover about 4.5% of the sample. Sequencing used peripheral blood, obtained on day 0 of AZD1222 vaccination. All receptors come from an adult in good health.

The DNA for the CDR3 is TGTGCCAGCAGTTTTCTAGCGGGAGGGACCTACAATGAGCAGTTCTTC. Its translation: CASSFLAGGTYNEQFF. The chain uses TRBV27 and TRBJ2-1, with 12 bases fitting TRBD2. The germline CDR1 and CDR2 sequences are MNHEY and SMNVEV (reference sequence). V gave up 3 bases and J gave up 2 bases; unmatched junction bases: 2. The CDR3 consists of 16 residues.

This sequence joins TRBV3-1 (or the pseudogene TRBV3-2) and TRBJ1-1; possible D gene TRBD1, 5 bases. CDR1 is LGHDT, CDR2 YNNKEL, per germline (reference sequence). The V end was cut by 1 base, the J end by 3 bases, with 12 bases between. The CDR3 runs to 15 residues. The CDR3 nucleotides are TGTGCCAGCAGCCAAGTGGCGGGAGGGGACACTGAAGCTTTCTTT. Its protein product is CASSQVAGGDTEAFF.

The CDR3 nucleotides read TGTGCCAGCAGTTTTCTTTCCTTCTCCTACGAGCAGTACTTC. The encoded protein is CASSFLSFSYEQYF. The rearrangement links TRBV6-2 or TRBV6-3 to TRBJ2-7; D unresolved. Germline values: CDR1 MNHEY, CDR2 SVGEGT. Trimming took 4 bases from V and 0 from J, leaving 10 bases between them. This CDR3 contains 14 residues.

The chain has TRBV19 and TRBJ1-5; the D gene is possibly TRBD1 (6 bases). The V gene's germline CDR1 is LNHDA and CDR2 SQIVND (reference sequence). The V end was cut by 4 bases, the J end by 2 bases, with 15 bases between. The CDR3 covers 16 residues. The CDR3 here is CASSTPWRGGNQPQHF. In nucleotides, the CDR3 is TGTGCCAGTAGTACCCCCTGGAGGGGGGGCAATCAGCCCCAGCATTTT.

V gene TRBV11-1 combines with J gene TRBJ2-3, with a possible D match to TRBD1 (6 bases). The germline V and J ends were trimmed by 8 bases and 2 bases, with 17 bases remaining between them. The CDR3 loop spans 15 amino acids. The germline CDR1 and CDR2 sequences are SGHAT and FQDESV (reference sequence). The CDR3 loop reads CASAILGGNTDTQYF. The CDR3 DNA is TGTGCCAGCGCAATACTAGGGGGAAACACAGATACGCAGTATTTT.

The chain carries TRBV5-1 and TRBJ1-5; TRBD1 is a possible D gene (6 bases). Trimming left V 4 bases short and J 1 base short, with 12 bases between. The CDR3 spans 15 residues. CDR1 and CDR2 (germline): SGHRS, YFSETQ. CDR3 in amino acids: CASSPGGGSNQPQHF. The CDR3 DNA sequence: TGCGCCAGCAGCCCGGGAGGGGGGAGCAATCAGCCCCAGCATTTT.